This record covers a single T cell receptor (beta chain). Specified treatment: oral pan-JAK inhibitor, 5-10 mg twice daily. T lymphocytes (CD4+ and CD8+) were sorted from PBMCs. The data belong to a study of CD8+ T cells in alopecia areata. The overall study: Treated patients were given 5 to 10 mg oral tofacitinib twice daily.

V gave up 0 bases and J gave up 3 bases, with 11 bases separating them. CDR1 SGHDT and CDR2 YYEEEE come from the germline V gene. This CDR3 contains 15 residues. Investigators isolated RNA and reverse transcribed it into cDNA to act as the sequencing template. The assay was immunoSEQ multiplex PCR, and TCRdb's table has in-frame clones only and misses some. The table records 150,000 to 200,000 clones, around three fifths of them present only once. The sequence was collected from a human donor with alopecia areata. The rearrangement links TRBV5-6 to TRBJ2-3, with D perhaps matching TRBD2 (5 bases). The sample consisted of CD4+ T cells sorted from blood, taken at week 24, from a patient treated with tofacitinib. CDR3 residues: CASSLAGPGTDTQYF. The CDR3 DNA follows: TGTGCCAGCAGCTTGGCTGGTCCGGGGACAGATACGCAGTATTTT.